This entry features one T cell receptor beta chain sequence. Trimming took 0 bases from V and 8 from J, leaving 15 bases between them. The CDR3 totals 15 residues. The germline V gene has CDR1 SGHNT and CDR2 YYREEE (reference sequence). Making TCR beta cDNA involved approximately 480 ng total RNA and a constant-region primer. The TCR beta library was amplified through three nested multiplex PCR rounds in a modified ARM-PCR procedure. With TRBV1-TRBV30 forward primers and a C-beta reverse primer, the first two PCR rounds were run for roughly 10 cycles each. TCRdb re-called the multiplex PCR reads with MiXCR, one entry per CDR3 protein. The sample contains under 45,000 distinct CDR3 sequences, roughly 74% of which appear only once. This specimen belongs to a study of tumor-infiltrating lymphocytes in primary liver carcinoma. Co-extraction yielded RNA and DNA from around 20-30 mg of unsorted bulk tissue.

The sample consisted of liver tumor tissue from sampling region 4. Documented subset: tumor region T4, right-lateral pole. This chain connects TRBV5-4 to TRBJ1-3; a possible D gene is TRBD1 (5 bases). The TCR was taken from a middle-aged man with primary liver carcinoma and hepatitis B virus infection. The CDR3 bases are TGTGCCAGCAGCTTGGAAGGACATACCAGAGACACCATATATTTT. It codes for CASSLEGHTRDTIYF.